These 21 T cell receptor beta chains came from one sample sequenced in a study of identical twins. Each CDR3 protein is one row after TCRdb ran MiXCR on the 5' RACE reads. The data hold 500,000 or so distinct CDR3 sequences, with around 20% observed a single time. The data were also submitted as part of a second study, on T cells expressing NK-cell markers.

The source material was CD4+ T cells sorted from blood. The receptors shown here come from a woman aged 18-29 years in good health.

CDR3 DNA sequence: TGCGCCAGCAGCTCCCTTCAGGGGAGAGGGGATACGCAGTATTTT. Amino acid sequence: CASSSLQGRGDTQYF. The genes are TRBV5-1 and TRBJ2-3, with D perhaps TRBD1 (6 bases). CDR3 length: 15 residues. V was pared by 3 bases and J by 6 bases, with 17 bases between. Germline CDR1 SGHRS, CDR2 YFSETQ.

The rearrangement uses TRBV5-5 and TRBJ2-7; D gene uncertain. Trimming took off 3 bases at V and 8 bases at J, with 9 bases between the two ends. The CDR3 is 11 residues long. Germline V CDR1 and CDR2: SGHKS, YYEKEE (reference sequence). The CDR3 protein is CASSSARQQYF. In DNA form, the CDR3 reads TGTGCCAGCAGCTCCGCCCGTCAGCAGTACTTC.

This clonotype was recorded many times. The chain links TRBV6-2 or TRBV6-3 to TRBJ2-1, with unresolved D. The germline V and J ends were trimmed by 4 bases and 1 base, with 14 bases remaining between them. Germline V gene lookup returns CDR1 MNHEY and CDR2 SVGEGT. The CDR3 consists of 16 residues. The CDR3 region has the DNA TGTGCCAGCAGTTGGTCACCTGACCCTTCCTACAATGAGCAGTTCTTC. It translates to CASSWSPDPSYNEQFF.

This clonotype came up a few times. This chain joins TRBV15 and TRBJ2-5; weak D call: TRBD1 (5 bases). The CDR3 has 13 amino acids. Germline V gene sequence: CDR1 LNHNV, CDR2 YYDKDF (reference sequence). V was pared by 7 bases and J by 4 bases, with 13 bases between. CDR3: CATNPGSGETQYF. In DNA form, the CDR3 reads TGTGCCACCAATCCAGGGTCCGGAGAGACCCAGTACTTC.

The chain employs TRBV5-1 and TRBJ2-5, with 10 bases that match TRBD1. Germline CDR1 is SGHRS and CDR2 is YFSETQ. The CDR3 has 15 residues. The V segment lost 0 bases and the J segment 5 bases; nucleotides outside the gene matches: 4. The CDR3 is CASSLAGTGDETQYF. The CDR3 region has the DNA TGCGCCAGCAGCTTGGCCGGGACAGGGGACGAGACCCAGTACTTC.

This clonotype has only a few counts. The chain employs TRBV20-1 and TRBJ1-1; no clear D gene. Trimming removed 4 bases from V and 5 bases from J, with 5 bases in between. Per germline, CDR1 DFQATT and CDR2 SNEGSKA (reference sequence). This CDR3 spans 10 amino acids. The CDR3 nucleotides are TGCAGTGCTATTTATACTGAAGCTTTCTTT. Translated: CSAIYTEAFF.

This chain links TRBV6-5 with TRBJ2-3, with D unclear. The V end lost 2 bases, the J end lost 4 bases, and 13 bases lay between the germline ends. CDR1 and CDR2 (germline): MNHEY, SVGAGI. The CDR3 is 15 residues long. CDR3 sequence: CASSYATSTADTQYF. CDR3 nucleotide sequence: TGTGCCAGCAGTTACGCTACATCAACGGCAGATACGCAGTATTTT.

V usage is TRBV20-1 and J usage is TRBJ2-2, with a tentative D call TRBD1 (6 bases). V was cut by 6 bases and J by 1 base, with 9 bases left in between. The CDR3 consists of 13 residues. The germline V gene has CDR1 DFQATT and CDR2 SNEGSKA (reference sequence). The CDR3 sequence is CSAPRGNTGELFF. The CDR3 DNA reads as TGCAGTGCACCCAGGGGGAACACCGGGGAGCTGTTTTTT.

This clonotype was counted only a few times. The V and J genes are TRBV20-1 and TRBJ2-3, with TRBD2 matching over 7 bases. CDR3 size: 15 residues. With 2 bases clipped from V and 4 bases from J, the junction kept 9 bases outside the gene matches. Germline values: CDR1 DFQATT, CDR2 SNEGSKA (reference sequence). Here the CDR3 reads CSARLAGVSADTQYF. For the CDR3, the DNA is TGCAGTGCTAGACTGGCGGGAGTATCCGCAGATACGCAGTATTTT.

This clonotype was counted at least ten times. J is TRBJ1-4 and V is TRBV10-3, with 7 bases lining up with TRBD1. The CDR3 is 14 amino acids. Trimming took 5 bases from V and 3 from J; bases not matched to a gene: 3. Germline V gene data show CDR1 as ENHRY and CDR2 as SYGVKD. CDR3 sequence: CAISQGVANEKLFF. CDR3 sequence (DNA): TGTGCCATCAGTCAGGGGGTGGCTAATGAAAAACTGTTTTTT.

The chain carries TRBV5-4 and TRBJ2-4, with no clear D. CDR3 size: 15 residues. Germline values: CDR1 SGHNT, CDR2 YYREEE (reference sequence). Trimming removed 4 bases from V and 1 base from J, with 12 bases in between. CDR3 nucleotide sequence: TGTGCCAGCAGCCCAAACGAACGCGCCAAAAACATTCAGTACTTC. It is translated as CASSPNERAKNIQYF.

This chain joins TRBV5-6 and TRBJ2-7, with D hard to call. There are 14 residues in the CDR3. Germline V gene sequence: CDR1 SGHDT, CDR2 YYEEEE. The V and J ends lost 1 base and 2 bases respectively, with 10 bases between them. In nucleotides, the CDR3 is TGTGCCAGCAGCTTGCTCTCATGGGCCTACGAGCAGTACTTC. The encoded protein is CASSLLSWAYEQYF.

This clonotype was seen a handful of times. The rearrangement uses TRBV10-3 and TRBJ1-1; D is possibly TRBD1 (6 bases). Germline V CDR1 and CDR2: ENHRY, SYGVKD. Trimming left V 10 bases short and J 0 bases short, with 18 bases between. This CDR3 contains 15 residues. CDR3 nucleotide sequence: TGTGCCAGCGGACAGCGCGGGTCTATGAACACTGAAGCTTTCTTT. Translating it yields CASGQRGSMNTEAFF.

The chain is built from TRBV20-1 and TRBJ2-5; possible D gene TRBD1, 6 bases. Germline lookup yields CDR1 DFQATT and CDR2 SNEGSKA (reference sequence). The CDR3 is made up of 14 amino acids. V shed 7 bases and J shed 5 bases, with 20 bases lying between them. The CDR3 bases are TGCAGTGGGGGCAGGTTGGGGGCCCAGGAGACCCAGTACTTC. Its translation is CSGGRLGAQETQYF.

The chain is built from TRBV14 and TRBJ2-7; 11 positions agree with TRBD2. The CDR3 has 17 amino acids. V lost 4 bases and J lost 0; bases outside the gene matches: 8. CDR1 is SGHDN, CDR2 FVKESK, per germline. This CDR3 reads CASSRGGLADSSYEQYF. The CDR3 region has the DNA TGTGCCAGCAGCCGGGGGGGACTAGCGGACAGCTCCTACGAGCAGTACTTC.

This rearrangement joins TRBV19 to TRBJ1-2, with no clear D. The CDR3 contains 12 residues. Germline V gene data show CDR1 as LNHDA and CDR2 as SQIVND (reference sequence). The V end was cut by 7 bases, the J end by 4 bases, with 10 bases between. CDR3 coding DNA: TGTGCCAGTACCGCTACCGGCTATGGCTACACCTTC. Translation gives CASTATGYGYTF. Variable domain in full (rest from reference TRBV19 and TRBJ1-2): DGGITQSPKYLFRKEGQNVTLSCEQNLNHDAMYWYRQDPGQGLRLIYYSQIVNDFQKGDIAEGYSVSREKKESFPLTVTSAQKNPTAFYLCASTATGYGYTFGSGTRLTVV.

This clonotype has just a few counts. The V gene is TRBV5-1, the J gene TRBJ2-2, with TRBD1 as a possible D gene (5 bases). This CDR3 contains 19 residues. In germline, CDR1 is SGHRS, CDR2 YFSETQ. The ends were cut back, 4 bases at V and 2 bases at J, with 24 bases in the middle. The CDR3 here is CASSRDNRQFRTNTGELFF. The CDR3 nucleotides read TGCGCCAGCAGCCGAGACAACAGACAGTTCCGAACTAACACCGGGGAGCTGTTTTTT.

The J gene is TRBJ2-5, the V gene TRBV27, with 10 bases that match TRBD1. J gave up 3 bases and V 6 bases, and 7 bases lay outside the gene matches. This CDR3 spans 15 amino acids. CDR1 is MNHEY, CDR2 SMNVEV, per germline (reference sequence). CDR3 protein: CASRPLGTGEETQYF. Here the CDR3 DNA reads TGTGCCAGCAGACCGTTGGGGACAGGGGAAGAGACCCAGTACTTC.

V and J are TRBV27 and TRBJ2-2, with D tentatively TRBD1 (6 bases). The CDR3 sequence is 14 residues long. V gave up 7 bases and J gave up 5 bases, with 14 bases separating them. Germline V CDR1 and CDR2: MNHEY, SMNVEV (reference sequence). As DNA, the CDR3 is TGTGCCAGCACCCCGGACAGATTAACCGGGGAGCTGTTTTTT. Residues: CASTPDRLTGELFF.

This clonotype was found a few times. This chain uses TRBV5-1 with TRBJ1-1, with 9 bases identical to TRBD1. This CDR3 has 19 residues. The germline V gene encodes CDR1 SGHRS and CDR2 YFSETQ. V lost 3 bases to trimming and J lost 1 base; unmatched junction nucleotides: 16. CDR3 in DNA: TGCGCCAGCAGCTCCCCGCCGGGACAGGGACTTTCCCCGAACACTGAAGCTTTCTTT. Its protein product is CASSSPPGQGLSPNTEAFF.

The V gene is TRBV25-1, the J gene TRBJ1-1; possible D gene TRBD1, 5 bases. V lost 5 bases, J lost 5 bases, and 15 bases lay in between. CDR1 is MGHDK, CDR2 SYGVNS, per germline. The CDR3 contains 14 residues. The DNA for the CDR3 is TGTGCCAGCAGTTCGGACACTCGCTTGACTGAAGCTTTCTTT. Amino acid sequence: CASSSDTRLTEAFF.